This record covers a single T cell receptor beta chain. Its antigen remains unidentified. V shed 2 bases and J 2 bases; nucleotides not matched to a gene: 5. The CDR3 is 15 residues long. In germline, CDR1 is SGHTA, CDR2 FQGNSA. A 5'RACE reaction primed in the constant segment made cDNA libraries of TCR alpha and TCR beta, and these carried sample barcodes and UMIs. TCRdb re-called the 5' RACE reads with MiXCR, one entry per CDR3 protein. Here the sample spans some 250,000 distinct CDR3 sequences, under 20% being singletons. The data stem from a study of T-cell memory formation after mild COVID-19. Study-wide points: Of the contracting clones, CD4+ ones lay mainly in CM and EM, and CD8+ ones in EMRA. Researchers could not confirm that second-wave clones peaking on day 37 targeted SARS-CoV-2. Cross-reactive memory apparently joined, as some responding clones appeared in pre-infection memory.

The chain joins TRBV7-2 to TRBJ2-5; TRBD1 aligns across 7 bases. This clonotype originated in a man between 18 and 29 years old who had mild COVID-19 (a few samples of this study predate the infection). Cell type and time point are not known. Sequenced material: PBMCs or a T cell subset sorted from them (not recorded which). This CDR3 reads CASSLLGQEQETQYF. The CDR3 coding sequence is TGTGCCAGCAGCTTACTCGGACAGGAGCAAGAGACCCAGTACTTC.